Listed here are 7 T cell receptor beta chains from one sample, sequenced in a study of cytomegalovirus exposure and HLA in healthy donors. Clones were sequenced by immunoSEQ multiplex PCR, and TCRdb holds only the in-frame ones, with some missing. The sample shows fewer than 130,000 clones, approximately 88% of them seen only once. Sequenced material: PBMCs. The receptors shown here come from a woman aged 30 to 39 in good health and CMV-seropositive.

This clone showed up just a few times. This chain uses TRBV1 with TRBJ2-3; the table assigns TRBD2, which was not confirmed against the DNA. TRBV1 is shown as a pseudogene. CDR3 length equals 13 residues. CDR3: CTSSSGYTDTQYF. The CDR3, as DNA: TGCACCAGCAGCTCGGGGTACACAGATACGCAGTATTTT.

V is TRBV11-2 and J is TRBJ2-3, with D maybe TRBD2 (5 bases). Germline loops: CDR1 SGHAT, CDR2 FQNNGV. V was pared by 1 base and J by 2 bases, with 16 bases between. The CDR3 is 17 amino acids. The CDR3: CASSLGNFGLTTDTQYF. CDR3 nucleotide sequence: TGTGCCAGCAGCTTAGGGAACTTCGGACTTACCACAGATACGCAGTATTTT.

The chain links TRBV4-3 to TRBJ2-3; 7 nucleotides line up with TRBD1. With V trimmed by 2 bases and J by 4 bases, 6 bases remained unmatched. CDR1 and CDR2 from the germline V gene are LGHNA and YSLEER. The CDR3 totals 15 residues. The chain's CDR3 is CASSQNRGFADTQYF. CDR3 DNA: TGCGCCAGCAGCCAAAACAGGGGTTTTGCAGATACGCAGTATTTT.

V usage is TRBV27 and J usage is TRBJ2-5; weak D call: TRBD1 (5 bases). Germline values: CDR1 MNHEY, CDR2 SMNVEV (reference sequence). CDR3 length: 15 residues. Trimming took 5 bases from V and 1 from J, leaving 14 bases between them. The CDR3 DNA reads TGTGCCAGCAGTCCAAAAGGACACCCCCAAGAGACCCAGTACTTC. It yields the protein CASSPKGHPQETQYF.

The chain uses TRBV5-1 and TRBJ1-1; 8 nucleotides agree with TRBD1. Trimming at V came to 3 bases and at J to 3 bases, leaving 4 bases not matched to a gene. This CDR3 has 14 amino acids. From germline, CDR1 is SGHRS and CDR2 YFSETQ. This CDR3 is CASSSMTGDTEAFF. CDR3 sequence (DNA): TGCGCCAGCAGCTCAATGACAGGGGACACTGAAGCTTTCTTT.

CDR3: CASSKAGSRLAGEVDTQYF. For the CDR3, the DNA is TGTGCCAGCAGCAAAGCGGGCAGCCGACTAGCGGGAGAGGTAGATACGCAGTATTTT. This sequence joins TRBV21-1 and TRBJ2-3; TRBD2, the table's D call, lacks a check against the DNA. TRBV21-1 is a listed pseudogene. The CDR3 loop spans 19 amino acids.

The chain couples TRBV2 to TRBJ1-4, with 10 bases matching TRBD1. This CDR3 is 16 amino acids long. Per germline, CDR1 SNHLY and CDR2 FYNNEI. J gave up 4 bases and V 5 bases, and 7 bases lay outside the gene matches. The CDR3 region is CASSRQGAFVNEKLFF. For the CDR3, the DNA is TGTGCCAGCAGTCGACAGGGGGCGTTTGTTAATGAAAAACTGTTTTTT. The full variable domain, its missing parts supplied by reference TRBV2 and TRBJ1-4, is EPEVTQTPSHQVTQMGQEVILRCVPISNHLYFYWYRQILGQKVEFLVSFYNNEISEKSEIFDDQFSVERPDGSNFTLKIRSTKLEDSAMYFCASSRQGAFVNEKLFFGSGTQLSVL.